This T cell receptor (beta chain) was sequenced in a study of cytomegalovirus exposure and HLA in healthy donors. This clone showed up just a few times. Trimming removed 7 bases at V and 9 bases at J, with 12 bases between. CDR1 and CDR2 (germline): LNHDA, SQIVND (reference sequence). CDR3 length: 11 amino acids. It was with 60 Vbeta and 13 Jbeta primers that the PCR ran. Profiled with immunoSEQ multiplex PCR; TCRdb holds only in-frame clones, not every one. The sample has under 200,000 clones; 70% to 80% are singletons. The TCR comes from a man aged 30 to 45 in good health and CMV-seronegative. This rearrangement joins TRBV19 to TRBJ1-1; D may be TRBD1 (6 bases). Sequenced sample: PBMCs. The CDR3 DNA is TGTGCCAGTACCAGAGACAGGAAAGCTTTCTTT. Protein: CASTRDRKAFF.